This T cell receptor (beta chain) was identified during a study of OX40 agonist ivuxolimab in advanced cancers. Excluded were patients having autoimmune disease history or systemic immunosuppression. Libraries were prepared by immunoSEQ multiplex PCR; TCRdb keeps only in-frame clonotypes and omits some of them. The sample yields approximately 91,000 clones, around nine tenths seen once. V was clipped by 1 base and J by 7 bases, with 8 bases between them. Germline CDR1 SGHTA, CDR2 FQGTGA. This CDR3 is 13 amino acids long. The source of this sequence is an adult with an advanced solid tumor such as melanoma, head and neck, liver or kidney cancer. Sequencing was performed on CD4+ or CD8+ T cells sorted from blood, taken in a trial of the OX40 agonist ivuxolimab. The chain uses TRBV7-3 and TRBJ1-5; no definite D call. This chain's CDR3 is CASSLKIGQPQHF. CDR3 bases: TGTGCCAGCAGCTTAAAGATCGGGCAGCCCCAGCATTTT.